The 2 T cell receptor beta chains given below trace back to one sample, sequenced in a study of T cell repertoires in cytomegalovirus infection. MiXCR was run by TCRdb on the reads, yielding one entry per CDR3 protein. Of 750,000 to 950,000 distinct CDR3 sequences listed, around 29% are singletons. The antigens for these receptors are not known. The source was cultured CD8+ T cells from PBMCs, collected from culture after CMV antigen stimulation. Source of these receptors: a human donor in good health (CMV status not recorded). Some clones in this sample may be carry-over from other donors' samples.

There are a few counts of this clonotype. The gene calls are TRBV6-1 and TRBJ2-5; D is perhaps TRBD1 (6 bases). Germline CDR1 reads MNHNS; CDR2 reads SASEGT. CDR3 length equals 13 residues. Trimming left V 4 bases short and J 1 base short, with 7 bases between. CDR3 nucleotide sequence: TGTGCCAGCAGTGTGGACAGCCAAGAGACCCAGTACTTC. This gives the protein CASSVDSQETQYF.

The V and J genes are TRBV20-1 and TRBJ2-7; D may correspond to TRBD1 or TRBD2 (6 bases each). There are 13 residues in the CDR3. Trimming shortened V by 1 base and J by 5 bases, and 12 bases separated the two germline ends. The germline V gene has CDR1 DFQATT and CDR2 SNEGSKA (reference sequence). CDR3 sequence (DNA): TGCAGTGCTAGAGGGGGGGCAACTCACGAGCAGTACTTC. Its protein product is CSARGGATHEQYF.